The 25 T cell receptor beta chains in this list originate from one sample, sequenced in a study of blood T cells in healthy people across ages. With a J-beta primer mix and a sample-barcoded 5' primer, a second PCR ran 7 to 11 cycles. TCRdb re-called the 5' RACE reads through MiXCR, storing one row per CDR3 protein. The sample holds approximately 1.5 million distinct CDR3 sequences, approximately 42% seen once. Sequencing used blood. These receptors all stem from a woman aged 18-29 years in good health.

The gene calls are TRBV7-9 and TRBJ2-2; D uncertain. CDR1 is SEHNR and CDR2 is FQNEAQ in the germline V gene (reference sequence). The CDR3 is 16 amino acids. V was pared by 5 bases and J by 4 bases, with 17 bases between. CDR3 DNA: TGTGCCAGCAGCCGAATTTCTAGTAGGACCACCGGGGAGCTGTTTTTT. Translation: CASSRISSRTTGELFF.

The rearrangement links TRBV4-1 to TRBJ1-2, with D unclear. Per the germline V gene, CDR1 is MGHRA and CDR2 is YSYEKL. V lost 0 bases to trimming and J lost 2 bases, with 10 bases between them. The CDR3 extends over 15 amino acids. The CDR3 bases are TGCGCCAGCAGCCAAGAGGGCTGGCAAAACTATGGCTACACCTTC. Translation gives CASSQEGWQNYGYTF.

The gene calls are TRBV20-1 and TRBJ2-5, with 7 bases that match TRBD2. CDR3 length: 15 residues. V was pared by 3 bases and J by 3 bases, with 10 bases of the junction left unmatched. Germline V CDR1 and CDR2: DFQATT, SNEGSKA (reference sequence). CDR3 coding DNA: TGCAGTGCTAGTAGGGGAGGGGCACAAAAAGAGACCCAGTACTTC. This gives the protein CSASRGGAQKETQYF.

The sample holds many counts of this clonotype. The chain carries TRBV12-3 or TRBV12-4 and TRBJ2-5, with D tentatively TRBD1 (5 bases). The CDR3 contains 14 residues. V was pared by 3 bases and J by 11 bases, with 19 bases between. The CDR3 region is CASSFQGRANEQYF. CDR3 nucleotides: TGTGCCAGCAGTTTCCAGGGTAGGGCCAATGAGCAGTACTTC.

This chain joins TRBV7-2 and TRBJ2-3, with D possibly called TRBD1 or TRBD2 (6 bases each). The V end lost 1 base, the J end lost 2 bases, and 13 bases lay between the germline ends. Germline V gene lookup returns CDR1 SGHTA and CDR2 FQGNSA. The CDR3 has 16 amino acids. The CDR3: CASSLDMGGHTDTQYF. The CDR3 DNA sequence: TGTGCCAGCAGCTTAGATATGGGGGGCCACACAGATACGCAGTATTTT.

To note about this clonotype: A single base separates this from a much larger clone, so it may be a read error. The V call is TRBV7-9, the J call TRBJ2-5, with no clear D. CDR3 length equals 13 residues. Germline CDR1 reads SEHNR; CDR2 reads FQNEAQ (reference sequence). V lost 2 bases to trimming and J lost 0 bases, with 4 bases between them. The CDR3 bases are TGTGCCAGCAGCTTACCGTACCAAGAGACCCAGTACTTC. This sequence encodes CASSLPYQETQYF.

This clonotype was seen a few times. The chain employs TRBV6-2 or TRBV6-3 and TRBJ2-5, with D possibly being TRBD1 (6 bases). There are 15 residues in the CDR3. Trimming left V 4 bases short and J 2 bases short, with 14 bases between. In germline, CDR1 is MNHEY, CDR2 SVGEGT. As DNA, the CDR3 is TGTGCCAGCAGTTCGTCCGGGACACCTCAAGAGACCCAGTACTTC. Its protein is CASSSSGTPQETQYF.

This chain uses TRBV4-1 with TRBJ1-5, with 8 bases fitting TRBD1. This CDR3 contains 19 residues. Germline lookup yields CDR1 MGHRA and CDR2 YSYEKL. J lost 1 base, V lost 3 bases, and 14 bases had no gene match. The CDR3 DNA sequence: TGCGCCAGCAGCCAGTCGCCAGGGACAGGCCCTTGGAGCAATCAGCCCCAGCATTTT. It translates to CASSQSPGTGPWSNQPQHF.

The chain employs TRBV6-5 and TRBJ1-2, with D hard to call. The CDR3 runs 15 residues. Germline V gives CDR1 MNHEY, CDR2 SVGAGI. V lost 0 bases and J 0 bases, leaving 8 bases between the germline ends. The CDR3 region is CASSYSSRSNYGYTF. CDR3 in DNA: TGTGCCAGCAGTTACTCGAGCAGGTCTAACTATGGCTACACCTTC.

This clonotype was recorded a few times. The chain links TRBV20-1 to TRBJ1-2; 9 nucleotides agree with TRBD1. CDR1 is DFQATT, CDR2 SNEGSKA, per germline (reference sequence). The CDR3 runs 15 residues. V was pared by 1 base and J by 7 bases, with 10 bases of the junction left unmatched. CDR3 DNA sequence: TGCAGTGCTAGAGTGGGGGACAGGGAGTGGAGTGGCTACACCTTC. Translation: CSARVGDREWSGYTF.

In its sample, this clonotype was seen a few times. The chain employs TRBV29-1 and TRBJ1-1; no definite D call. Trimming removed 8 bases from V and 0 bases from J, with 13 bases in between. CDR3 length: 13 amino acids. Germline CDR1 reads SQVTM; CDR2 reads ANQGSEA. The CDR3 nucleotides read TGCAGCACCCCGGGCCTCATGAACACTGAAGCTTTCTTT. Translation: CSTPGLMNTEAFF.

The chain uses TRBV12-3 or TRBV12-4 and TRBJ2-2; the D gene could be TRBD1 or TRBD2 (6 bases each). The CDR3 covers 14 residues. V was clipped by 7 bases and J by 6 bases, with 15 bases between them. The CDR3 loop is CASTIEGGPGELFF. CDR3 nucleotides: TGTGCCAGCACTATAGAAGGGGGGCCCGGGGAGCTGTTTTTT.

This clonotype was detected a few times. The V call is TRBV20-1, the J call TRBJ1-2; D not certain. The CDR3 covers 11 residues. The ends were cut back, 5 bases at V and 9 bases at J, with 13 bases in the middle. CDR1 is DFQATT, CDR2 SNEGSKA, per germline (reference sequence). CDR3 in amino acids: CSAGRTNRYTF. CDR3 DNA: TGCAGTGCTGGCCGAACAAACCGCTACACCTTC.

This clonotype appeared a few times. The V call is TRBV7-9, the J call TRBJ1-2; 7 bases match TRBD1. CDR1 is SEHNR and CDR2 is FQNEAQ in the germline V gene (reference sequence). Unmatched junction bases numbered 22, after V lost 4 bases and J lost 2 bases. The CDR3 is made up of 20 amino acids. The CDR3 bases are TGTGCCAGCAGCTCGTCAAACCCCGGGACAGCCACCTTTAGGAACTATGGCTACACCTTC. Translated: CASSSSNPGTATFRNYGYTF. Full variable domain (outside the CDR3, taken from reference TRBV7-9 and TRBJ1-2): DTGVSQNPRHKITKRGQNVTFRCDPISEHNRLYWYRQTLGQGPEFLTYFQNEAQLEKSRLLSDRFSAERPKGSFSTLEIQRTEQGDSAMYLCASSSSNPGTATFRNYGYTFGSGTRLTVV.

The rearrangement joins TRBV2 to TRBJ2-5; tentatively, D is TRBD2 (6 bases). The V end was cut by 5 bases, the J end by 11 bases, with 21 bases between. This CDR3 has 14 residues. Per germline, CDR1 SNHLY and CDR2 FYNNEI. The CDR3 DNA sequence: TGTGCCAGCAGTACGGGAGATCGGTACCTTGAGCAGTACTTC. Translation gives CASSTGDRYLEQYF. Combining the CDR3 with reference TRBV2 and TRBJ2-5 gives the whole variable domain EPEVTQTPSHQVTQMGQEVILRCVPISNHLYFYWYRQILGQKVEFLVSFYNNEISEKSEIFDDQFSVERPDGSNFTLKIRSTKLEDSAMYFCASSTGDRYLEQYFGPGTRLLVL.

This clonotype was observed a handful of times. The chain employs TRBV28 and TRBJ2-4, with TRBD2 matching over 8 bases. Per germline, CDR1 MDHEN and CDR2 SYDVKM. The CDR3 is 16 residues long. V lost 7 bases and J lost 6; bases outside the gene matches: 14. CDR3 region: CASIGAGASDGNIQYF. CDR3 coding DNA: TGTGCCAGCATAGGAGCGGGAGCCTCGGATGGAAACATTCAGTACTTC.

The CDR3, as DNA: TGTGCCAGCAGTTATGGTCCAGGGGAAGGCTACACCTTC. It is translated as CASSYGPGEGYTF. The V call is TRBV12-3 or TRBV12-4, the J call TRBJ1-2; a possible D gene is TRBD1 (6 bases). V lost 4 bases and J 8 bases, leaving 14 bases between the germline ends. The CDR3 extends over 13 amino acids.

This chain links TRBV6-2 or TRBV6-3 with TRBJ2-3; possibly TRBD1 for D (6 bases). The CDR3 runs 16 residues. The germline V gene encodes CDR1 MNHEY and CDR2 SVGEGT. Trimming stripped 5 bases from V and 6 bases from J, with 21 bases between. The CDR3, as DNA: TGTGCCAGCAGTCCAAGGACAGAAACGGGGAAGGATACGCAGTATTTT. It encodes CASSPRTETGKDTQYF.

The table lists this clonotype with many counts. DNA of the CDR3: TGTGCCAGCAGCCTACTTAATGAAAAACTGTTTTTT. The encoded protein is CASSLLNEKLFF. The rearrangement links TRBV3-1 to TRBJ1-4; D is unclear. Trimming left V 4 bases short and J 4 bases short, with 4 bases between. The germline gives CDR1 LGHDT, CDR2 YNNKEL (reference sequence). CDR3 length equals 12 residues.

The chain carries TRBV6-5 and TRBJ2-7; 11 bases agree with TRBD2. Germline V gives CDR1 MNHEY, CDR2 SVGAGI. V lost 8 bases and J lost 3; bases outside the gene matches: 6. The CDR3 loop spans 14 amino acids. In nucleotides, the CDR3 is TGTGCCAGCCATCCTAGCGGGGGGCTCTACGAGCAGTACTTC. This encodes CASHPSGGLYEQYF.

The rearrangement links TRBV12-3 or TRBV12-4 to TRBJ1-5, with D maybe TRBD1 (6 bases). The CDR3 sequence is 15 residues long. Trimming pared 6 bases from V and 7 bases from J, leaving 19 bases between. This CDR3 is CASRAPRGPRQPQHF. The DNA of the CDR3 is TGTGCCAGCAGGGCCCCCAGGGGCCCGCGGCAGCCCCAGCATTTT.

CDR3 bases: TGTGCCAGCTCCCCGCAGGGCCTGGCGGACAATGAGCAGTTCTTC. The encoded protein is CASSPQGLADNEQFF. V and J are TRBV18 and TRBJ2-1, with D perhaps matching TRBD1 (5 bases). Germline V gene lookup returns CDR1 KGHSH and CDR2 LQKENI. The CDR3 has 15 residues. V lost 6 bases, J lost 5 bases, and 17 bases lay in between.

The chain links TRBV6-1 to TRBJ2-5; TRBD1 matches 7 bases. This CDR3 region has 17 residues. CDR1 is MNHNS and CDR2 is SASEGT in the germline V gene. V shed 3 bases and J 5 bases; nucleotides not matched to a gene: 15. The DNA for the CDR3 is TGTGCCAGCAGTGATGATGGGGGACAGCGTCCGGATGAGACCCAGTACTTC. This gives the protein CASSDDGGQRPDETQYF.

This chain connects TRBV3-1 to TRBJ1-2, with TRBD1 identical over 9 bases. V was clipped by 4 bases and J by 7 bases; unmatched bases: 10. Germline assignment: CDR1 LGHDT and CDR2 YNNKEL (reference sequence). This CDR3 is 15 amino acids long. In DNA form, the CDR3 reads TGTGCCAGCAGCCCACGAAACAGGGGGCGCATTGGCTACACCTTC. Translated: CASSPRNRGRIGYTF.

Details on this clonotype: The junction does not match germline at one end; this may be a read error. The chain uses TRBV4-2 and TRBJ2-1, with 8 bases that match TRBD2. Germline loops: CDR1 LGHNA, CDR2 YNFKEQ. The CDR3 is 16 residues long. The CDR3 region is CASSQVERGLDNERFF. The CDR3 nucleotides are TGTGCCAGCAGCCAAGTCGAGCGGGGGCTGGACAATGAGCGGTTCTTC.